This TCR beta chain was identified during a study of T-cell reconstitution after alpha-beta-depleted transplantation in children. Unique molecular identifiers tagged the TCRbeta library. MiXCR, run by TCRdb on the PCR reads, gives a single entry per CDR3 protein. The data contain 250,000 to 300,000 distinct CDR3 sequences, 6% to 10% of them seen just once; the ten biggest clones take up 8.5% to 9.5%. Findings of the study overall: After transplant, at about two months, alpha-beta T cells were reportedly derived from several hundred expanded graft clones. When one year had passed after transplant, most T-cell counts and diversity came from newly produced T cells. TCRbeta diversity was high at day 60 in some patients (a result of surviving recipient T cells and thymic progenitors).

From germline, CDR1 is SGHTS and CDR2 YDEGEE. The CDR3 runs to 16 residues. The germline V and J ends were trimmed by 4 bases and 4 bases, with 19 bases remaining between them. Note on this clonotype: Its antigen is not identified.

The TCR comes from a female patient aged 2-9 years who had a stem cell transplant for Fanconi anemia, so the T cells may come from the graft donor. The sample was peripheral blood, taken 360 days after TCRalphabeta/CD19-depleted stem cell transplant. The genes are TRBV5-8 and TRBJ2-3; D is possibly TRBD1 (7 bases). The CDR3 region has the DNA TGTGCCAGCAGCCCATGGACAGGACCTAGCGCAGATACGCAGTATTTT. Translation gives CASSPWTGPSADTQYF. Drawing the rest from reference TRBV5-8 and TRBJ2-3, the complete variable domain is EAGVTQSPTHLIKTRGQQATLRCSPISGHTSVYWYQQALGLGLQFLLWYDEGEERNRGNFPPRFSGRQFPNYSSELNVNALELEDSALYLCASSPWTGPSADTQYFGPGTRLTVL.